The 21 T cell receptor beta chains below all came from one sample that was sequenced in a study of blood T cell repertoires in COVID-19. Repertoires were generated with immunoSEQ multiplex PCR, while TCRdb's copy carries only in-frame clones and drops some. The table shows about 66,000 clones, with about 80% occurring only once. Sequencing was carried out using peripheral blood. Source of these receptors: a man aged 55-75 years with acute or convalescent COVID-19.

CDR3 residues: CASSPRGEVSNEQFF. The DNA of the CDR3 is TGTGCCAGCAGCCCACGGGGGGAAGTCTCCAATGAGCAGTTCTTC. The J gene is TRBJ2-1, the V gene TRBV7-6, with 7 positions matching TRBD2. The CDR3 is 15 amino acids. J lost 6 bases, V lost 5 bases, and 10 bases had no gene match. The germline V gene has CDR1 SGHVS and CDR2 FNYEAQ. Full variable domain (rest looked up from reference TRBV7-6 and TRBJ2-1): GAGVSQSPRYKVTKRGQDVALRCDPISGHVSLYWYRQALGQGPEFLTYFNYEAQQDKSGLPNDRFSAERPEGSISTLTIQRTEQRDSAMYRCASSPRGEVSNEQFFGPGTRLTVL.

The J gene is TRBJ1-2, the V gene TRBV6-6; 9 positions match TRBD1. J gave up 7 bases and V 6 bases, and 9 bases lay outside the gene matches. The CDR3 consists of 14 residues. Germline V gene sequence: CDR1 MNHNY, CDR2 SVGAGI (reference sequence). CDR3 amino acids: CASSPPGQGGGYTF. The CDR3 DNA sequence: TGTGCCAGCAGCCCTCCGGGACAGGGCGGTGGCTACACCTTC.

J is TRBJ2-1 and V is TRBV2; D is ambiguous. V lost 2 bases to trimming and J lost 6 bases, with 8 bases between them. CDR1 is SNHLY, CDR2 FYNNEI, per germline. The CDR3 consists of 13 residues. CDR3 nucleotides: TGTGCCAGCAGTGAATCACTTCTCAATGAGCAGTTCTTC. Protein sequence: CASSESLLNEQFF.

The chain is built from TRBV15 and TRBJ2-7, with TRBD1 identical over 7 bases. The CDR3 is 15 residues long. Germline V gene sequence: CDR1 LNHNV, CDR2 YYDKDF (reference sequence). The V and J ends lost 1 base and 5 bases, in that order; junction bases with no gene match: 8. CDR3 coding DNA: TGTGCCACCAGCAGAGCTCAGGACAGGCCCCACGAGCAGTACTTC. It codes for CATSRAQDRPHEQYF.

The chain is built from TRBV7-9 and TRBJ2-3, with 9 positions matching TRBD2. Germline lookup yields CDR1 SEHNR and CDR2 FQNEAQ (reference sequence). The CDR3 spans 17 residues. Losses at the gene ends were 5 bases for V and 0 bases for J; bases not matched to a gene: 9. CDR3 residues: CASSPTGLATSTDTQYF. CDR3 coding DNA: TGTGCCAGCAGCCCGACGGGACTAGCCACAAGCACAGATACGCAGTATTTT.

The genes are TRBV11-3 and TRBJ2-3; 8 positions agree with TRBD1. Germline V lookup: CDR1 SGHNT, CDR2 YENEEA. V shed 0 bases and J 1 base; nucleotides not matched to a gene: 6. This CDR3 has 17 amino acids. As DNA, the CDR3 is TGTGCCAGCAGCTTAGATGGGACAGGAGGAGGCACAGATACGCAGTATTTT. Protein product: CASSLDGTGGGTDTQYF.

V is TRBV3-1 (or the pseudogene TRBV3-2) and J is TRBJ2-3; TRBD2 agrees at 14 bases. The CDR3 runs to 17 residues. The ends lost 2 bases at V and 5 bases at J; junction bases unmatched: 6. CDR1 is LGHDT and CDR2 is YNNKEL in the germline V gene (reference sequence). The CDR3 sequence: CASSQSPGLAGEDTQYF. CDR3 DNA sequence: TGTGCCAGCAGCCAATCCCCGGGACTAGCGGGGGAAGATACGCAGTATTTT.

The V call is TRBV5-1, the J call TRBJ2-1; 10 nucleotides match TRBD2. After removal of 0 bases from V and 10 bases from J, the junction contained 10 bases not matched to a gene. Germline V lookup: CDR1 SGHRS, CDR2 YFSETQ. CDR3 length: 16 residues. CDR3 in DNA: TGCGCCAGCAGCTTGGAAGCAGCGGGGGGGCGTGAAGAGCAGTTCTTC. Its protein is CASSLEAAGGREEQFF.

This rearrangement joins TRBV19 to TRBJ1-1, with D uncertain. Germline CDR1 reads LNHDA; CDR2 reads SQIVND (reference sequence). V dropped 5 bases and J dropped 1 base, with 11 bases sitting between them. The CDR3 has 14 residues. The CDR3 DNA is TGTGCCAGTAGTCGGGTCCAACAGAACACTGAAGCTTTCTTT. It translates to CASSRVQQNTEAFF.

To note about this clone: Within the sample, other DNA sequences also encode this same CDR3. The chain carries TRBV29-1 and TRBJ1-1, with 7 bases lining up with TRBD1. CDR1 SQVTM and CDR2 ANQGSEA come from the germline V gene. The CDR3 has 13 amino acids. V lost 1 base to trimming and J lost 5 bases; unmatched junction nucleotides: 4. The CDR3 protein is CSVEGQGNTEAFF. CDR3 in DNA: TGCAGCGTTGAAGGACAGGGAAATACTGAAGCTTTCTTT.

The sample holds one count of this clone. The chain is built from TRBV21-1 and TRBJ2-3; TRBD2 is taken as the D call from the table, unchecked against the DNA. TRBV21-1 is a pseudogene. CDR3 length: 13 amino acids. CDR3 nucleotides: TGTGCCAGCAGCAAGGTCACGCGGGATACGCAGTATTTT. It is translated as CASSKVTRDTQYF.

The V call is TRBV2, the J call TRBJ2-1; 7 bases are shared with TRBD1. The V gene end was trimmed by 7 bases and the J gene end by 5 bases; junction bases not matched to a gene: 8. The length of the CDR3 is 14 residues. Germline CDR1 reads SNHLY; CDR2 reads FYNNEI. In nucleotides, the CDR3 is TGTGCCAGCAAGGGGGACAGACCCAACAATGAGCAGTTCTTC. It codes for CASKGDRPNNEQFF.

The chain links TRBV5-1 to TRBJ1-6, with TRBD1 identical over 10 bases. CDR1 and CDR2 from the germline V gene are SGHRS and YFSETQ. V shed 4 bases and J 9 bases; nucleotides not matched to a gene: 4. The CDR3 has 14 amino acids. CDR3 coding DNA: TGCGCCAGCAGCGGAGGGACAGGGGTTTCACCCCTCCACTTT. The encoded protein is CASSGGTGVSPLHF. Full variable domain (outside the CDR3, taken from reference TRBV5-1 and TRBJ1-6): KAGVTQTPRYLIKTRGQQVTLSCSPISGHRSVSWYQQTPGQGLQFLFEYFSETQRNKGNFPGRFSGRQFSNSRSEMNVSTLELGDSALYLCASSGGTGVSPLHFGNGTRLTVT.

The gene calls are TRBV27 and TRBJ1-1; D possibly corresponds to TRBD1 (6 bases). Germline CDR1 and CDR2: MNHEY and SMNVEV (reference sequence). V was pared by 3 bases and J by 5 bases, with 16 bases between. This CDR3 has 15 residues. The CDR3 region has the DNA TGTGCCAGCAGTTTTTCGGGGGGGCGGAGGACTGAAGCTTTCTTT. Protein sequence: CASSFSGGRRTEAFF.

V is TRBV2 and J is TRBJ1-5, with a weak D call TRBD1 (6 bases). The V gene lost 5 bases and the J gene lost 0 bases, with 8 bases spanning the gap. The CDR3 extends over 14 amino acids. In germline, CDR1 is SNHLY, CDR2 FYNNEI. CDR3 DNA sequence: TGTGCCAGCAGTTGGACAGATAGCAATCAGCCCCAGCATTTT. Translated: CASSWTDSNQPQHF.

In its sample, this clone was seen once. The gene calls are TRBV10-2 and TRBJ1-5; D is ambiguous. The V and J ends lost 2 bases and 10 bases respectively, with 12 bases between them. This CDR3 spans 13 amino acids. In germline, CDR1 is WSHSY, CDR2 SAAADI. As DNA, the CDR3 is TGCGCCAGCAGTGAGAAGCAGGTCCTACCCCAGCATTTT. Translated, it gives CASSEKQVLPQHF.

The chain uses TRBV5-8 and TRBJ2-3; 15 positions agree with TRBD2. CDR3 length equals 17 residues. After removal of 2 bases from V and 5 bases from J, the junction contained 6 bases not matched to a gene. Germline assignment: CDR1 SGHTS and CDR2 YDEGEE. For the CDR3, the DNA is TGTGCCAGCAGCTTCTGGACTAGCGGGGGGGTAGGAGATACGCAGTATTTT. Translated: CASSFWTSGGVGDTQYF.

The gene calls are TRBV19 and TRBJ1-3; D might be TRBD1 (5 bases). The CDR3 has 15 residues. The germline V gene has CDR1 LNHDA and CDR2 SQIVND (reference sequence). V lost 5 bases and J lost 0, with 11 bases in between. The CDR3 protein is CASSLGAASGNTIYF. In DNA form, the CDR3 reads TGTGCCAGTAGTCTTGGGGCCGCCTCTGGAAACACCATATATTTT.

This chain connects TRBV7-8 to TRBJ1-4; 11 nucleotides align to TRBD1. Unmatched junction bases numbered 5, after V lost 5 bases and J lost 15 bases. This CDR3 contains 12 residues. CDR1 and CDR2 from the germline V gene are SGHVS and FQNEAQ. CDR3 in amino acids: CASSRDRGKLFF. CDR3 DNA sequence: TGTGCCAGCAGCCGGGACAGGGGGAAGTTGTTTTTT.

The chain is built from TRBV5-4 and TRBJ1-2, with D possibly being TRBD1 (5 bases). V shed 4 bases and J shed 5 bases, with 9 bases lying between them. This CDR3 region has 12 residues. Germline V gives CDR1 SGHNT, CDR2 YYREEE (reference sequence). The CDR3 loop reads CASSAGFYGYTF. CDR3 nucleotides: TGTGCCAGCAGCGCAGGGTTTTATGGCTACACCTTC.

This clone was counted between two and nine times. The chain combines TRBV27 with TRBJ1-6, with D unresolved. The CDR3 totals 11 residues. V dropped 6 bases and J dropped 14 bases, with 11 bases sitting between them. Germline V gene sequence: CDR1 MNHEY, CDR2 SMNVEV (reference sequence). The CDR3 coding sequence is TGTGCCAGCAGGTCCCAGATGGCCCTCCACTTT. Its protein product is CASRSQMALHF.